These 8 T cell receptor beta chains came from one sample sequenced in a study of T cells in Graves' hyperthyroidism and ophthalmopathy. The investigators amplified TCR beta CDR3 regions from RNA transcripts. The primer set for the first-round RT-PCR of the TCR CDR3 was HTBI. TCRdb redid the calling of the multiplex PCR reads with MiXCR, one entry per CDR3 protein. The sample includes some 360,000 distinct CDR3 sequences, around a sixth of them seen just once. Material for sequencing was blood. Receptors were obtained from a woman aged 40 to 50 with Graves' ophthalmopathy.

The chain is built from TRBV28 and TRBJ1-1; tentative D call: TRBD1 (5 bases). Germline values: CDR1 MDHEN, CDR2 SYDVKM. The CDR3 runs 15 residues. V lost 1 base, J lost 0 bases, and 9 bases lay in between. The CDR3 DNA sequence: TGTGCCAGCAGTTTATCAGAGGGGATGAACACTGAAGCTTTCTTT. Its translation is CASSLSEGMNTEAFF.

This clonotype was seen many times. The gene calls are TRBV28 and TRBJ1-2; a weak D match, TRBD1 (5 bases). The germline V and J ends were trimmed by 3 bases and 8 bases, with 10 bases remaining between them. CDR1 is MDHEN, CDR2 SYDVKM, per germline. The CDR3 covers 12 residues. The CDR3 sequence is CASSLRGWGYTF. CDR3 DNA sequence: TGTGCCAGCAGTTTGAGGGGATGGGGCTACACCTTC.

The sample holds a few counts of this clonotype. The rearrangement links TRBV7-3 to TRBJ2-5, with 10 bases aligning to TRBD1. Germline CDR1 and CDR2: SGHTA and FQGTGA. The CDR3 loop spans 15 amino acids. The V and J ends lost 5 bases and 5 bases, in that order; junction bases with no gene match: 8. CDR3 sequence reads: CASSPGTGVLETQYF. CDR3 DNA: TGTGCCAGCAGCCCCGGGACAGGGGTTCTTGAGACCCAGTACTTC.

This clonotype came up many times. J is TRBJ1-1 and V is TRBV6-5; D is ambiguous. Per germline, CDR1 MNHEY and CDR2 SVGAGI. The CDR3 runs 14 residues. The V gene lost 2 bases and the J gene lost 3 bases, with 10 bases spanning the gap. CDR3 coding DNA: TGTGCCAGCAGTTACCTTAGGGAGGACACTGAAGCTTTCTTT. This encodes CASSYLREDTEAFF.

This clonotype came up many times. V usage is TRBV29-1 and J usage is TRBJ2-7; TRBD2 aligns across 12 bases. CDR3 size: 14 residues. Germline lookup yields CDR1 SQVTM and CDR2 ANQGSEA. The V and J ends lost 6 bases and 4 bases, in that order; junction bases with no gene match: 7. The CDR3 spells CSVRTTSGRYEQYF. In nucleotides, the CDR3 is TGCAGCGTGCGGACGACTAGCGGGAGATACGAGCAGTACTTC.

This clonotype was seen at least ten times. The CDR3 sequence is CATSDLMETQYF. In nucleotides, the CDR3 is TGTGCCACCAGTGATTTGATGGAGACCCAGTACTTC. V and J are TRBV24-1 and TRBJ2-5; no firm D call. The CDR3 is 12 residues long. In germline, CDR1 is KGHDR, CDR2 SFDVKD. The V end was cut by 0 bases, the J end by 5 bases, with 3 bases between.

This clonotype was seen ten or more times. This chain's CDR3 is CAMAPARQVDGYTF. For the CDR3, the DNA is TGTGCCATGGCCCCGGCGAGGCAGGTAGATGGCTACACCTTC. The chain couples TRBV10-3 to TRBJ1-2; D ambiguous. V lost 9 bases and J lost 6, with 20 bases in between. Germline values: CDR1 ENHRY, CDR2 SYGVKD. The CDR3 consists of 14 residues.

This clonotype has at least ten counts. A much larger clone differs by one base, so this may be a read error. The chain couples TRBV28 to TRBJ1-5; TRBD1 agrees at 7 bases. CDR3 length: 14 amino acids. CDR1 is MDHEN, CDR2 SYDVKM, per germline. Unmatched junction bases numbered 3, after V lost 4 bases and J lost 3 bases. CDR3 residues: CASSWDSLNQPQHF. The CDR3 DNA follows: TGTGCCAGCAGTTGGGACAGTCTCAATCAGCCCCAGCATTTT.